These T cell receptor beta chains were read from a single sample in a study of neurological immune-mediated disorders. MiXCR, applied by TCRdb to the 5' RACE reads, yields one record per CDR3 protein. The sample records about 14,000 distinct CDR3 sequences, 7% being singletons. The sequenced sample was CD8+ T cells from blood. The receptors shown here come from a middle-aged woman in good health. Each CDR3 is given with its conserved first and last residue. A D gene is named only where the DNA matches it firmly. The listing skips clone size in some rows; elsewhere it reads once, few, many or a size class.

J | V | size | D | DNA | CDR3
TRBJ2-1 | TRBV7-7 | many | TRBD1 | TGTGCTAGCAGCCCTGGACAGGGGGCTCAGTATGAGCAGTTCTTC | CASSPGQGAQYEQFF
TRBJ2-7 | TRBV5-1 | many | TRBD1 | TGCGCCAGCAGGCATCCGGGACAGAACTACGAGCAGTACTTC | CASRHPGQNYEQYF
TRBJ2-5 | TRBV9 | many | . | TGTGCCAGCAGCCCCGGATCGGTAGAGACCCAGTACTTC | CASSPGSVETQYF
TRBJ2-1 | TRBV20-1 | many | . | TGCAGTGCTAGAGGTTATGAGCAGTTCTTC | CSARGYEQFF
TRBJ1-2 | TRBV3-1 | many | . | TGTGCCAGCAGCCCAGGGCGGCTGATTTATGGCTACACCTTC | CASSPGRLIYGYTF
TRBJ2-5 | TRBV5-6 | many | TRBD1 | TGTGCCAGCAGCTGGGACAGGGGGTCGGAGACCCAGTACTTC | CASSWDRGSETQYF
TRBJ2-7 | TRBV9 | many | . | TGTGCCCGACATCGACGTGGGGTCAACTACGAGCAGTACTTC | CARHRRGVNYEQYF
TRBJ2-7 | TRBV14 | many | . | TGTGCCAGCAGCCAAGTAAGCGGACCCTACGAGCAGTACTTC | CASSQVSGPYEQYF
TRBJ1-3 | TRBV20-1 | many | TRBD1 | TGCAGTGCTACTAATTGGGACAGAAAAAGCGATGGAAACACCATATATTTT | CSATNWDRKSDGNTIYF
TRBJ2-3 | TRBV9 | many | . | TGTGCCAGCAGCGTAGTCGGACCTCCAGATACGCAGTATTTT | CASSVVGPPDTQYF
TRBJ2-7 | TRBV5-1 | many | . | TGCGCCAGCAGCTTTTCCGGGGGCGAGCAGTACTTC | CASSFSGGEQYF
TRBJ1-4 | TRBV30 | . | . | TGTGCCTGGAGTGAAGGGTTCCAAGAAAAACTGTTTTTT | CAWSEGFQEKLFF
TRBJ2-2 | TRBV20-1 | many | TRBD2 | TGCAGTGCTACCCCGGGACTAGCGGGTGACACCGGGGAGCTGTTTTTT | CSATPGLAGDTGELFF
TRBJ2-7 | TRBV6-6 | hyperexpanded | TRBD2 | TGTGCCAGCAGCCCGGGACTAGCGGGGGGGCCCCTCTACGAGCAGTACTTC | CASSPGLAGGPLYEQYF
TRBJ2-7 | TRBV5-1 | many | . | TGCGCCAGCTCCCGGGGCGGAGGTGACGAGCAGTACTTC | CASSRGGGDEQYF
TRBJ1-2 | TRBV12-3/TRBV12-4 | many | . | TGTGCCAGCATCCTAGGGGGGGAGTCCACCTTC | CASILGGESTF
TRBJ1-1 | TRBV20-1 | many | TRBD1 | TGCAGTATTACAGGGGGCAACACTGAAGCTTTCTTT | CSITGGNTEAFF
TRBJ2-7 | TRBV12-3/TRBV12-4 | many | . | TGTGCCAGCAGTTTAGGGACAACTTTGTACGAGCAGTACTTC | CASSLGTTLYEQYF
TRBJ2-7 | TRBV20-1 | many | . | TGCAGTGCCCGGGGGCAGAGCTCCTACGAGCAGTACTTC | CSARGQSSYEQYF
TRBJ1-1 | TRBV4-1 | many | TRBD1 | TGCGCCAGCAACTCGGACAGGGAGGTCACTGAAGCTTTCTTT | CASNSDREVTEAFF